This T cell receptor beta chain comes out of a study of blood T cell repertoires in COVID-19. The wider study: Sample material is recorded as cDNA or gDNA derived from T cells, B-cell-depleted T cells, or PBMCs.

Trimming took 0 bases from V and 2 from J, leaving 10 bases between them. Looked up from germline, CDR1 is SGHRS and CDR2 is YFSETQ. The length of the CDR3 is 15 residues. Per the original methods: The assay estimated nucleated cells by amplifying reference gene primers. Profiling relied on immunoSEQ multiplex PCR, and the TCRdb table lists in-frame clones only, not all of them. V and J calls and clone size are those listed in that table; D and trimming were worked out from the DNA. Of roughly 65,000 clones in the sample, 79% were seen once. The sequencing sample was made of peripheral blood. The TCR was taken from a human donor in a cohort sampled during active COVID-19. V usage is TRBV5-1 and J usage is TRBJ2-3, with D hard to call. The CDR3 region is CASSLDGRSTDTQYF. CDR3 DNA sequence: TGCGCCAGCAGCTTGGATGGCAGATCCACAGATACGCAGTATTTT.